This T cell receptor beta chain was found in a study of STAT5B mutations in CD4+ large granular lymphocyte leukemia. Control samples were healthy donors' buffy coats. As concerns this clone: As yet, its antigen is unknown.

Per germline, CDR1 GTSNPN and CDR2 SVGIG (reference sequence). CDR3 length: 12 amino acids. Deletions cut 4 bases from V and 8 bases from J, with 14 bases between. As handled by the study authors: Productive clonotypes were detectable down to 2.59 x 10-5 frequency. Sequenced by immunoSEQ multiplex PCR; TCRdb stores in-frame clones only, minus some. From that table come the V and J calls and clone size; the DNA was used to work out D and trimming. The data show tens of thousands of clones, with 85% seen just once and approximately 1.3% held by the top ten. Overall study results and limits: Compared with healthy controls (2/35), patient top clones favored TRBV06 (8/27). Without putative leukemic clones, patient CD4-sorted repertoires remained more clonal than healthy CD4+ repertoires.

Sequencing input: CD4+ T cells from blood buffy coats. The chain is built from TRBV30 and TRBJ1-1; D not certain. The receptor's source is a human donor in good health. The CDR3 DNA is TGTGCCTGGAAGGAGGGAAACTCGGAAGCTTTCTTT. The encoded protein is CAWKEGNSEAFF. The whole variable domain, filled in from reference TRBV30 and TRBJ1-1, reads SQTIHQWPATLVQPVGSPLSLECTVEGTSNPNLYWYRQAAGRGLQLLFYSVGIGQISSEVPQNLSASRPQDRQFILSSKKLLLSDSGFYLCAWKEGNSEAFFGQGTRLTVV.